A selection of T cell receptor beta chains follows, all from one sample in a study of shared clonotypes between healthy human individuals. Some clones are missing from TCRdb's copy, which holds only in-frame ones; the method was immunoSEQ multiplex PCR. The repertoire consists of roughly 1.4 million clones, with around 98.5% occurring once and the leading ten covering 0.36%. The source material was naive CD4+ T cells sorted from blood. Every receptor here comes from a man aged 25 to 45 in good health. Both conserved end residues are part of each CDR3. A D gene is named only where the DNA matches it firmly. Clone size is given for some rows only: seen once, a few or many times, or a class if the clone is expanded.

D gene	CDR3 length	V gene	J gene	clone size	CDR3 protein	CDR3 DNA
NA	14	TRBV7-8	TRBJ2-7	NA	CASSLGRGAYEQYF	TGTGCCAGCAGCTTAGGTCGCGGGGCTTACGAGCAGTACTTC
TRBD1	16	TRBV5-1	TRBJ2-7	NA	CASSSMTGTLNYEQYF	TGCGCCAGCAGCTCGATGACAGGGACCCTAAACTACGAGCAGTACTTC
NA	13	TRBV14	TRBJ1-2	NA	CASSRTDGYGYTF	TGTGCCAGCAGCCGGACAGACGGATATGGCTACACCTTC
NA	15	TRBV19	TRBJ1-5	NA	CASSNNRFSNQPQHF	TGTGCCAGTAGTAATAACAGGTTTTCCAATCAGCCCCAGCATTTT
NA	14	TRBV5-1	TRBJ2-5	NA	CASSFGRTQETQYF	TGCGCCAGCAGCTTCGGCAGGACCCAGGAGACCCAGTACTTC
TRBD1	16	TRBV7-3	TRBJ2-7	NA	CASSLLTGTGVDEQYF	TGTGCCAGCAGCTTGTTGACCGGGACAGGGGTAGACGAGCAGTACTTC
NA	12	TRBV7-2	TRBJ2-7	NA	CASSLQGGEQYF	TGTGCCAGCAGCTTACAGGGGGGCGAGCAGTACTTC
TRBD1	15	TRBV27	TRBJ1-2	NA	CASSPWDRNNYGYTF	TGTGCCAGCAGTCCGTGGGACAGAAATAACTATGGCTACACCTTC
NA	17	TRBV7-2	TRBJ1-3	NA	CASSLLGQTNSGNTIYF	TGTGCCAGCAGCCTCTTGGGGCAGACAAACTCTGGAAACACCATATATTTT
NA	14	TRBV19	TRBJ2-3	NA	CASSMLAATDTQYF	TGTGCCAGTAGTATGCTGGCTGCCACAGATACGCAGTATTTT
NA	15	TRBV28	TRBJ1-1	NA	CASSWGGRTITEAFF	TGTGCCAGCAGTTGGGGGGGTCGGACGATCACTGAAGCTTTCTTT
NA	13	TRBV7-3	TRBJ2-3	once	CASSLGPPGTQYF	TGTGCCAGCAGCCTGGGGCCGCCGGGTACGCAGTATTTT
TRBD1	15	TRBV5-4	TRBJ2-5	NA	CASSLGQGVMETQYF	TGTGCCAGCAGCTTGGGACAGGGGGTTATGGAGACCCAGTACTTC
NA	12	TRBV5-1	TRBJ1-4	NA	CASGLGNEKLFF	TGCGCCAGCGGACTGGGAAATGAAAAACTGTTTTTT
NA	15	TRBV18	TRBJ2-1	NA	CASSPGHVFDNEQFF	TGTGCCAGCTCACCGGGACACGTTTTTGACAATGAGCAGTTCTTC
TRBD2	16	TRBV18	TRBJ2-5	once	CASSPLAGSLKETQYF	TGTGCCAGCTCACCGTTAGCGGGGTCGCTTAAAGAGACCCAGTACTTC
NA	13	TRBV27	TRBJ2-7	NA	CASSNGALYEQYF	TGTGCCAGCAGTAACGGTGCCCTCTACGAGCAGTACTTC
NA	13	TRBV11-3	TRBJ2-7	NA	CASSLLSSYEQYF	TGTGCCAGCAGCTTACTTAGCTCCTACGAGCAGTACTTC
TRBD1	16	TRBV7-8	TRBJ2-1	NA	CASSPLTGSLYNEQFF	TGTGCCAGCAGCCCTCTGACAGGGAGCTTATACAATGAGCAGTTCTTC
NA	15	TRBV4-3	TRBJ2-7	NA	CASSQDSQRRAEQYF	TGCGCCAGCAGCCAAGATAGTCAGAGGAGGGCCGAGCAGTACTTC
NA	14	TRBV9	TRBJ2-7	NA	CASSLAGTSYEQYF	TGTGCCAGCAGCCTTGCCGGGACTTCCTACGAGCAGTACTTC
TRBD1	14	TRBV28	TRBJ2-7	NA	CASSLDRGIGEQYF	TGTGCCAGCAGCCTAGACAGGGGGATTGGCGAGCAGTACTTC
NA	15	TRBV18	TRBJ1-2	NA	CASSPRAGDHYGYTF	TGTGCCAGCTCACCACGGGCAGGGGATCACTATGGCTACACCTTC
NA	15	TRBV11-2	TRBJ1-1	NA	CASSLGLRQGTEAFF	TGTGCCAGCAGCTTAGGGCTCAGGCAGGGGACTGAAGCTTTCTTT
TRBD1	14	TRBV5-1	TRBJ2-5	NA	CASSRGTGEETQYF	TGCGCCAGCAGCCGCGGGACAGGGGAAGAGACCCAGTACTTC
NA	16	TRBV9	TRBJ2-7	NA	CASSVAVRGPDYEQYF	TGTGCCAGCAGCGTAGCGGTGCGGGGGCCCGACTACGAGCAGTACTTC
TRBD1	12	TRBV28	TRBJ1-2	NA	CASRTGPFDCTF	TGTGCCAGCAGGACAGGGCCCTTTGACTGCACCTTC
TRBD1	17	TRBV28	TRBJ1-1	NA	CASSSPGQGILNTEAFF	TGTGCCAGCAGTTCCCCGGGACAGGGGATTTTGAACACTGAAGCTTTCTTT
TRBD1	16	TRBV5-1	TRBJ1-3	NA	CASSLGTGGAGNTIYF	TGCGCCAGCAGCTTAGGGACAGGTGGTGCTGGAAACACCATATATTTT
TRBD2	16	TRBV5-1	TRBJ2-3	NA	CASSLGALLREVEQYF	TGCGCCAGCAGCTTGGGGGCCTTGTTGCGGGAGGTCGAGCAGTATTTT
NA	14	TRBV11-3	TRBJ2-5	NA	CASSPGQGWETQYF	TGTGCCAGCAGCCCAGGCCAGGGGTGGGAGACCCAGTACTTC
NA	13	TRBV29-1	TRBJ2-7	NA	CSVATGFSYEQYF	TGCAGCGTTGCAACAGGATTCTCCTACGAGCAGTACTTC
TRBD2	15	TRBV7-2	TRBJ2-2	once	CASSIALAGTGELFF	TGTGCCAGCAGCATTGCCCTAGCGGGCACCGGGGAGCTGTTTTTT
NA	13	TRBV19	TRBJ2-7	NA	CASSNKEGYEQYF	TGTGCCAGTAGTAATAAGGAAGGCTACGAGCAGTACTTC
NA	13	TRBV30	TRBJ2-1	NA	CAWSSLGWNEQFF	TGTGCCTGGAGTTCTTTGGGCTGGAATGAGCAGTTCTTC
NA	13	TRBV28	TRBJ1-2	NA	CASSFPPNYGYTF	TGTGCCAGCAGTTTTCCCCCAAACTATGGCTACACCTTC
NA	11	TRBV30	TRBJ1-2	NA	CAWSALRGYTF	TGTGCCTGGAGTGCGTTGCGGGGCTACACCTTC
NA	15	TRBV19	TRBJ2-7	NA	CASSIGQAYSYEQYF	TGTGCCAGTAGTATAGGACAGGCGTACTCCTACGAGCAGTACTTC
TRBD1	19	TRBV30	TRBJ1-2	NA	CAWSPLSPWGQPINYGYTF	TGTGCCTGGAGTCCTCTATCCCCGTGGGGACAGCCAATTAACTATGGCTACACCTTC
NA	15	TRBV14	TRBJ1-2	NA	CASSQVAGTVYGYTF	TGTGCCAGCAGCCAAGTAGCCGGGACGGTATATGGCTACACCTTC
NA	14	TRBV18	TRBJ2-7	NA	CASSPLETSYEQYF	TGTGCCAGCTCACCTTTGGAGACCTCATACGAGCAGTACTTC
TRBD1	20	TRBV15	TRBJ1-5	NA	CATSRGRPGTVSPGNQPQHF	TGTGCCACCAGCAGAGGAAGGCCCGGGACAGTTTCTCCGGGCAATCAGCCCCAGCATTTT
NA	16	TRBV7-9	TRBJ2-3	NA	CASSLSGRGRTDTQYF	TGTGCCAGCAGCTTGTCTGGACGGGGACGCACAGATACGCAGTATTTT
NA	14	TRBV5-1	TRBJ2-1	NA	CASSLVGTPNEQFF	TGCGCCAGCAGCTTGGTTGGGACTCCCAATGAGCAGTTCTTC
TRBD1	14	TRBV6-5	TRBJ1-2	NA	CASSYYGTDYGYTF	TGTGCCAGCAGTTACTACGGGACAGACTATGGCTACACCTTC
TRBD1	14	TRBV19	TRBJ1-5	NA	CASSEDRANQPQHF	TGTGCCAGTAGTGAGGACAGGGCTAATCAGCCCCAGCATTTT
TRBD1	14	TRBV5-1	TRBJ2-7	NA	CASSLQGKIHEQYF	TGCGCCAGCAGCTTACAGGGGAAAATCCACGAGCAGTACTTC
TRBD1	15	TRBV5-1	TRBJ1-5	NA	CASSETTGGYQPQHF	TGCGCCAGCAGCGAAACGACAGGGGGCTATCAGCCCCAGCATTTT
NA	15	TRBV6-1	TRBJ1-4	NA	CASRTTSGKNEKLFF	TGTGCCAGCAGGACGACCTCTGGAAAAAATGAAAAACTGTTTTTT
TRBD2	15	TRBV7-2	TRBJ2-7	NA	CASSLASGGSYEQYF	TGTGCCAGCAGTTTAGCTAGCGGGGGCTCCTACGAGCAGTACTTC
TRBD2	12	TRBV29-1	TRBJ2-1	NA	CSVVPRENEQFF	TGCAGCGTTGTACCGCGGGAGAACGAGCAGTTCTTC
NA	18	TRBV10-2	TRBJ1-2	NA	CASSGFQGPLAGGDGYTF	TGCGCCAGCAGTGGGTTTCAGGGGCCTCTAGCTGGTGGGGATGGCTACACCTTC
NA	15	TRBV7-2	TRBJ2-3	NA	CASSKQGSRTDTQYF	TGTGCCAGCTCAAAACAGGGTTCCCGCACAGATACGCAGTATTTT